These T cell receptor beta chains were read from a single sample in a study of Tregs in tolerant kidney transplant recipients. Some clones are missing from TCRdb's copy, which holds only in-frame ones; the method was immunoSEQ multiplex PCR. This table has about 81,000 clones, 90% to 95% appearing once. This material consisted of CD4+ T cells from blood (PBMCs), taken 24 months after the transplant. Receptors were obtained from a human patient who received a combined kidney and bone marrow transplant. Some T cells may have come from the graft donor. CDR3s include the opening cysteine and the closing phenylalanine or tryptophan. A D gene is named only where the DNA matches it firmly. The size entry is marked missing in some rows and otherwise reads once, few, many or a size class.

J gene,V gene,clone size,D gene,CDR3 protein,CDR3 DNA
TRBJ2-7,TRBV21-1,.,.,CASSKIWDRDYEQYF,TGTGCCAGCAGCAAGATCTGGGACAGAGACTACGAGCAGTACTTC
TRBJ1-3,TRBV5-4,few,TRBD1,CASSSDRGSGNTIYF,TGTGCCAGCAGCTCCGACAGGGGATCTGGAAACACCATATATTTT
TRBJ2-3,TRBV6-1,.,TRBD1,CASSVRQGGTDTQYF,TGTGCCAGCAGTGTTCGTCAGGGGGGCACAGATACGCAGTATTTT
TRBJ2-7,TRBV19,.,TRBD1,CASSPRDRPPWYF,TGTGCCAGTAGTCCCCGGGACAGACCACCATGGTACTTC
TRBJ1-1,TRBV29-1,.,TRBD1,CSVEVRTGRGTEAFF,TGCAGCGTTGAAGTTCGGACAGGGCGGGGAACTGAAGCTTTCTTT
TRBJ1-2,TRBV6-4,.,TRBD1,CASSPGQTNYGYTF,TGTGCCAGCAGCCCGGGACAGACAAACTATGGCTACACCTTC
TRBJ2-1,TRBV2,.,.,CASSEPATFYVRNEQFF,TGTGCCAGCAGTGAGCCAGCTACTTTCTATGTGCGGAATGAGCAGTTCTTC
TRBJ2-3,TRBV15,.,TRBD1,CATSYTGADTQYF,TGTGCCACCAGCTATACAGGGGCAGATACGCAGTATTTT
TRBJ1-2,TRBV15,.,.,CATSRVLGSPNYGYTF,TGTGCCACCAGCAGAGTCCTCGGGAGTCCTAACTATGGCTACACCTTC
TRBJ2-2,TRBV7-2,.,TRBD1,CASSPQGVGELFF,TGTGCCAGCAGCCCACAGGGGGTCGGGGAGCTGTTTTTT